This is a list of T cell receptor beta chains from one sample in a study of cytomegalovirus exposure and HLA in healthy donors. Data came from immunoSEQ multiplex PCR; TCRdb stores just in-frame clones and leaves some out. Of approximately 220,000 clones in the sample, more than 75% were seen once. Sequenced sample: PBMCs. These receptors were collected from a man younger than 30 in good health and CMV-seronegative. Each CDR3 is given with its conserved first and last residue. The order of the fields is V gene, clone size, CDR3 length, J gene, CDR3 protein. Clone size is stated in some rows and not others, as once, few, many or a class when expanded.

v_call: TRBV9
clone_size: .
cdr3_length: 17
j_call: TRBJ2-5
cdr3_aa: CASSVEGTSGGAGTQYF

v_call: TRBV25-1
clone_size: .
cdr3_length: 15
j_call: TRBJ2-3
cdr3_aa: CASSQDGGSTDTQYF

v_call: TRBV25-1
clone_size: once
cdr3_length: 18
j_call: TRBJ2-2
cdr3_aa: CASSDELAGGRNTGELFF

v_call: TRBV4-3
clone_size: once
cdr3_length: 15
j_call: TRBJ1-5
cdr3_aa: CASSQDVGENQPQHF

v_call: TRBV5-6
clone_size: .
cdr3_length: 13
j_call: TRBJ1-1
cdr3_aa: CASSLTGITEAFF

v_call: TRBV10-1
clone_size: .
cdr3_length: 13
j_call: TRBJ2-7
cdr3_aa: CASSDSGTDEQYF

v_call: TRBV2
clone_size: .
cdr3_length: 12
j_call: TRBJ2-5
cdr3_aa: CASSIGGKTQYF

v_call: TRBV2
clone_size: .
cdr3_length: 15
j_call: TRBJ2-4
cdr3_aa: CASSQPGDRKNIQYF

v_call: TRBV9
clone_size: few
cdr3_length: 16
j_call: TRBJ2-1
cdr3_aa: CASSSRTSGTHNEQFF

v_call: TRBV5-1
clone_size: few
cdr3_length: 12
j_call: TRBJ2-3
cdr3_aa: CASSLDLDTQYF

v_call: TRBV7-9
clone_size: .
cdr3_length: 13
j_call: TRBJ1-2
cdr3_aa: CASSREIYDGYTF

v_call: TRBV4-3
clone_size: .
cdr3_length: 13
j_call: TRBJ2-5
cdr3_aa: CASSQAGEETQYF

v_call: TRBV6-4
clone_size: .
cdr3_length: 14
j_call: TRBJ1-4
cdr3_aa: CASTWTGKNEKLFF

v_call: TRBV5-1
clone_size: .
cdr3_length: 12
j_call: TRBJ1-2
cdr3_aa: CASSFDSYGYTF

v_call: TRBV7-2
clone_size: .
cdr3_length: 14
j_call: TRBJ2-4
cdr3_aa: CASSFGMAKNIQYF

v_call: TRBV28
clone_size: .
cdr3_length: 14
j_call: TRBJ2-3
cdr3_aa: CASRWGGSTDTQYF

v_call: TRBV7-2
clone_size: once
cdr3_length: 14
j_call: TRBJ2-1
cdr3_aa: CASSSFTRDGEQFF

v_call: TRBV9
clone_size: few
cdr3_length: 14
j_call: TRBJ1-6
cdr3_aa: CASSVVGLNSPLHF

v_call: TRBV28
clone_size: .
cdr3_length: 14
j_call: TRBJ1-6
cdr3_aa: CASSLPDYNSPLHF

v_call: TRBV11-2
clone_size: few
cdr3_length: 11
j_call: TRBJ1-2
cdr3_aa: CASSSQGLCTF

v_call: TRBV28
clone_size: once
cdr3_length: 14
j_call: TRBJ2-7
cdr3_aa: CASYTSGRVYEQYF

v_call: TRBV19
clone_size: .
cdr3_length: 14
j_call: TRBJ1-2
cdr3_aa: CASSRDRANYGYTF

v_call: TRBV6-5
clone_size: .
cdr3_length: 13
j_call: TRBJ1-2
cdr3_aa: CASRDSGGDGYTF

v_call: TRBV15
clone_size: .
cdr3_length: 16
j_call: TRBJ2-3
cdr3_aa: CATSRAGTASTDTQYF

v_call: TRBV7-2
clone_size: few
cdr3_length: 18
j_call: TRBJ2-3
cdr3_aa: CASSLAGTSGGAQDTQYF

v_call: TRBV7-2
clone_size: .
cdr3_length: 15
j_call: TRBJ2-7
cdr3_aa: CASSPTGQSSYEQYF

v_call: TRBV20-1
clone_size: .
cdr3_length: 11
j_call: TRBJ2-5
cdr3_aa: CSGRAQETQYF

v_call: TRBV11-2
clone_size: .
cdr3_length: 12
j_call: TRBJ2-7
cdr3_aa: CASGLDSAEQYF

v_call: TRBV5-6
clone_size: .
cdr3_length: 15
j_call: TRBJ2-3
cdr3_aa: CASSFRLASTDTQYF

v_call: TRBV10-3
clone_size: .
cdr3_length: 14
j_call: TRBJ2-3
cdr3_aa: CAVSLAGRGDTQYF

v_call: TRBV30
clone_size: once
cdr3_length: 12
j_call: TRBJ1-5
cdr3_aa: CAWSVARQPQHF

v_call: TRBV28
clone_size: .
cdr3_length: 16
j_call: TRBJ1-3
cdr3_aa: CASSLTGEYSGNTIYF

v_call: TRBV4-3
clone_size: .
cdr3_length: 14
j_call: TRBJ1-2
cdr3_aa: CASSQAGGVDGYTF

v_call: TRBV2
clone_size: .
cdr3_length: 11
j_call: TRBJ2-7
cdr3_aa: CASSGQGSRYF

v_call: TRBV28
clone_size: .
cdr3_length: 13
j_call: TRBJ2-7
cdr3_aa: CAITGGEGYEQYF

v_call: TRBV6-1
clone_size: .
cdr3_length: 13
j_call: TRBJ1-2
cdr3_aa: CAIEPDSGYGYTF

v_call: TRBV14
clone_size: .
cdr3_length: 16
j_call: TRBJ2-1
cdr3_aa: CASSLRTGRFYNEQFF

v_call: TRBV6-6
clone_size: few
cdr3_length: 13
j_call: TRBJ1-1
cdr3_aa: CASSYSRGSEAFF

v_call: TRBV28
clone_size: .
cdr3_length: 13
j_call: TRBJ1-6
cdr3_aa: CAIRSSYNSPLHF

v_call: TRBV5-4
clone_size: .
cdr3_length: 13
j_call: TRBJ1-1
cdr3_aa: CASSQREGAEAFF

v_call: TRBV30
clone_size: .
cdr3_length: 13
j_call: TRBJ2-7
cdr3_aa: CAWSGRDPSEQYF

v_call: TRBV6-6
clone_size: .
cdr3_length: 16
j_call: TRBJ2-3
cdr3_aa: CASRPGVGINTDTQYF

v_call: TRBV7-2
clone_size: .
cdr3_length: 14
j_call: TRBJ2-7
cdr3_aa: CASSSDRGPYEQYF

v_call: TRBV30
clone_size: once
cdr3_length: 16
j_call: TRBJ1-5
cdr3_aa: CAWKNRPFHSNQPQHF

v_call: TRBV28
clone_size: few
cdr3_length: 15
j_call: TRBJ1-6
cdr3_aa: CASLVEGTGNSPLHF

v_call: TRBV28
clone_size: .
cdr3_length: 12
j_call: TRBJ2-7
cdr3_aa: CATRTGSYEQYF

v_call: TRBV7-9
clone_size: .
cdr3_length: 14
j_call: TRBJ2-5
cdr3_aa: CASSLVGVEETQYF

v_call: TRBV4-1
clone_size: once
cdr3_length: 14
j_call: TRBJ2-5
cdr3_aa: CASSQPGLGETQYF

v_call: TRBV28
clone_size: .
cdr3_length: 18
j_call: TRBJ1-5
cdr3_aa: CASSRSGTGIGLKQPQHF

v_call: TRBV5-6
clone_size: .
cdr3_length: 12
j_call: TRBJ1-5
cdr3_aa: CASSQVGQPQHF

v_call: TRBV9
clone_size: once
cdr3_length: 15
j_call: TRBJ2-5
cdr3_aa: CASSAHAGPQETQYF

v_call: TRBV5-5
clone_size: .
cdr3_length: 17
j_call: TRBJ1-6
cdr3_aa: CASSPERISSYNSPLHF

v_call: TRBV7-9
clone_size: .
cdr3_length: 12
j_call: TRBJ2-7
cdr3_aa: CASSQKTYEQYF